The sequence of this TCR beta chain was determined in a study of blood T cell repertoires in COVID-19. Looking at the study overall: There were acute and convalescent COVID-19 samples, and they came from the United States, Italy and Spain. The analysed material was cDNA or gDNA that came from T cells, B-cell-depleted T cells, or PBMCs.

In the study's own analysis: Counts of nucleated cells, estimated from reference gene primer amplification, were obtained. The assay was immunoSEQ multiplex PCR, and TCRdb's table has in-frame clones only and misses some. V and J calls and clone size are those listed in that table; D and trimming were worked out from the DNA. The data contain about 110,000 clones, about four fifths of them seen just once; the ten biggest clones take up over 4%. The clonotype originates from a man aged 70 or older with acute or convalescent COVID-19. The sequenced sample consisted of peripheral blood.

The DNA of the CDR3 is TGTGCCAGCAGCTTTCAACAGGGGCGATTGAGAGGCTACACCTTC. Protein product: CASSFQQGRLRGYTF. The rearrangement joins TRBV13 to TRBJ1-2, with 7 bases that match TRBD1. The CDR3 is made up of 15 amino acids. With 3 bases clipped from V and 8 bases from J, the junction kept 12 bases outside the gene matches. From germline, CDR1 is PRHDT and CDR2 FYEKMQ (reference sequence).